The TCR beta chain described here comes from a study of T cells in Graves' hyperthyroidism and ophthalmopathy. Study background: The initial diagnosis was the point when peripheral blood was collected, ahead of any treatment.

Findings and caveats of the study: A 13 V-J model separated ophthalmopathy from stable hyperthyroidism. The blood repertoire included most of the expanded thyroid clonotypes above 0.001. Model output signaled ophthalmopathy a median 6.5 months ahead of onset.

This clonotype was observed many times. Its antigen is undetermined. Amplification yielded TCR beta CDR3 regions, with RNA transcripts as the source. The study used the HTBI primer set for a first-round RT-PCR of the TCR CDR3. TCRdb re-called the multiplex PCR reads through MiXCR, storing one row per CDR3 protein. The sample carries some 460,000 distinct CDR3 sequences, about 15% recorded once. The CDR3 is made up of 15 amino acids. Germline CDR1 and CDR2: DFQATT and SNEGSKA (reference sequence). Trimming removed 3 bases from V and 1 base from J; junction bases left unmatched: 7. The V call is TRBV20-1, the J call TRBJ1-1; 8 nucleotides match TRBD1. The sequence was collected from a woman younger than 30 with Graves' hyperthyroidism. What was sequenced was blood. CDR3 amino acids: CSARRQGASNTEAFF. The CDR3 DNA sequence: TGCAGTGCTAGGCGTCAGGGGGCTTCGAACACTGAAGCTTTCTTT.